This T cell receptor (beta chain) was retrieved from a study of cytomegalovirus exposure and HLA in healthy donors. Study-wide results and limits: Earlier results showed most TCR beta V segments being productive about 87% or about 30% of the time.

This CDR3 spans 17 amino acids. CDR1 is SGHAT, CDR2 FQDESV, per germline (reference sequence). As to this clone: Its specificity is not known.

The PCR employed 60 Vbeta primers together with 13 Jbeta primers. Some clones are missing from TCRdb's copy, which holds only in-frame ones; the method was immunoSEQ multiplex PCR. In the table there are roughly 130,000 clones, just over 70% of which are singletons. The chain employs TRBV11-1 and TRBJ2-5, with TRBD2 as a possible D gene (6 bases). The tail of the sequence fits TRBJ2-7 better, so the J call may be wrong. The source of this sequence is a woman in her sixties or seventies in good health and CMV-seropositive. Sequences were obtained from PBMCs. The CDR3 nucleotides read TGTGCCAGCAGCTTAGGGGGGGACTTCTACACGGACTACGAGCAGTACTTC. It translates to CASSLGGDFYTDYEQYF.